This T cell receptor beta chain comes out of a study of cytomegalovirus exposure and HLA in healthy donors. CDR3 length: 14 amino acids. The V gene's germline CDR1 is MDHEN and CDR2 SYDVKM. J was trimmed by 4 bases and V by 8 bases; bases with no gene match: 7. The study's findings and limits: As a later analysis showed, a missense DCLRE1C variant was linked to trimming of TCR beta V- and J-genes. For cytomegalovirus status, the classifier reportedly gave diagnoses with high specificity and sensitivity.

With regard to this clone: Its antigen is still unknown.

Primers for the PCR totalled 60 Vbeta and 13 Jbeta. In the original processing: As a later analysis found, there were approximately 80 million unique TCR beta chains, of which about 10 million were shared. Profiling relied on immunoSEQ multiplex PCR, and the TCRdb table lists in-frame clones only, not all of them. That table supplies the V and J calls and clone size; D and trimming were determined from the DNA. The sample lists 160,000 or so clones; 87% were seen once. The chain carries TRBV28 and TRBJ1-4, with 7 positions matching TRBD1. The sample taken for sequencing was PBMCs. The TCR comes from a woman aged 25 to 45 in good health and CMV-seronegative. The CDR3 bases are TGTGCCAGCGCCCAGGGGGGAATTAATGAAAAACTGTTTTTT. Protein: CASAQGGINEKLFF.